This is a list of T cell receptor beta chains from one sample in a study of regulatory T cells in long-lasting Graves disease. TCRdb re-called the multiplex PCR reads through MiXCR, storing one row per CDR3 protein. The sample carries about 620,000 distinct CDR3 sequences, roughly 15% recorded once. The sample was also linked to a second study, of T cells in Graves' hyperthyroidism and ophthalmopathy.

Sequencing was performed on peripheral blood mononuclear cells (PBMCs), taken at new diagnosis, from a patient treated with antithyroid drugs. These receptors were obtained from a woman in her 30s with Graves disease. CDR3s include the opening cysteine and the closing phenylalanine or tryptophan. The D gene is left open where the match is weak. Expanded clones get a size class; other rows say once, few or many, or leave the size out.

abundance: many; j_gene: TRBJ2-1; d_gene: .; v_gene: TRBV6-1; CDR3nt: TGTGCCAGCAGTGAAGGGTCAGCGGATTTCAATGAGCAGTTCTTC; CDR3aa: CASSEGSADFNEQFF
abundance: many; j_gene: TRBJ2-2; d_gene: TRBD2; v_gene: TRBV6-2/TRBV6-3; CDR3nt: TGTGCCAGTTTTGTAGGCGGGAGTACCGGGGAGCTGTTTTTT; CDR3aa: CASFVGGSTGELFF
abundance: few; j_gene: TRBJ2-5; d_gene: .; v_gene: TRBV19; CDR3nt: TGTGCCAGTAGTAGACCGGGGCTTTCGGTAGAGACCCAGTACTTC; CDR3aa: CASSRPGLSVETQYF
abundance: few; j_gene: TRBJ1-5; d_gene: .; v_gene: TRBV28; CDR3nt: TGTGCCAGCAGTTACCCCCGGGGGCCTTGGCCCCAGCATTTT; CDR3aa: CASSYPRGPWPQHF
abundance: .; j_gene: TRBJ2-1; d_gene: TRBD2; v_gene: TRBV4-1; CDR3nt: TGCGCCAGCAGCCAAGGGGCAGCTAGCGGGAGGCGACACAATGAGCAGTTCTTC; CDR3aa: CASSQGAASGRRHNEQFF
abundance: .; j_gene: TRBJ1-1; d_gene: .; v_gene: TRBV5-6; CDR3nt: TGTGCCAGCAGCTTGAGGGCAGGCATGAACACTGAAGCTTTCTTT; CDR3aa: CASSLRAGMNTEAFF
abundance: few; j_gene: TRBJ2-1; d_gene: TRBD2; v_gene: TRBV5-1; CDR3nt: TGCGCCAGCAGCTTGTTATTTCAGGGTGGGAGGGCCGTAGATGAGCAGTTCTTC; CDR3aa: CASSLLFQGGRAVDEQFF
abundance: .; j_gene: TRBJ1-5; d_gene: TRBD1; v_gene: TRBV6-1; CDR3nt: TGTGCCAGCAGCCCAACAGGGGGCGAGGCGCAGCCCCAGCATTTT; CDR3aa: CASSPTGGEAQPQHF
abundance: .; j_gene: TRBJ2-1; d_gene: TRBD1; v_gene: TRBV27; CDR3nt: TGTGCCAGCCGATATAGCCAAGGACAGGGCCAAGAGCAGTTCTTC; CDR3aa: CASRYSQGQGQEQFF
abundance: many; j_gene: TRBJ2-1; d_gene: TRBD2; v_gene: TRBV11-2; CDR3nt: TGTGCCAGCAGGCAAGCGGGGTTACCCTACAATGAGCAGTTCTTC; CDR3aa: CASRQAGLPYNEQFF
abundance: few; j_gene: TRBJ1-2; d_gene: .; v_gene: TRBV28; CDR3nt: TGTGCCACCACAGCACAAGTCTATGGCTACACCTTC; CDR3aa: CATTAQVYGYTF
abundance: many; j_gene: TRBJ1-2; d_gene: TRBD1; v_gene: TRBV28; CDR3nt: TGTGCCAGCATGATCACAGGGGGCGCGAGGGGCTACACCTTC; CDR3aa: CASMITGGARGYTF
abundance: many; j_gene: TRBJ1-2; d_gene: .; v_gene: TRBV27; CDR3nt: TGTGCCAGCAGACGAGATGGGGGAAACCGGGGCTACACCTTC; CDR3aa: CASRRDGGNRGYTF
abundance: few; j_gene: TRBJ2-5; d_gene: TRBD2; v_gene: TRBV20-1; CDR3nt: TGCAGTGCTAGAGACGCGATACGAGGGAGGGGCGGGTACCAAGAGACCCAGTACTTC; CDR3aa: CSARDAIRGRGGYQETQYF
abundance: .; j_gene: TRBJ2-1; d_gene: TRBD2; v_gene: TRBV10-1; CDR3nt: TGCGCCAGCAGTGGGCAACTAGCGGGAGGTTTTAATGAGCAGTTCTTC; CDR3aa: CASSGQLAGGFNEQFF
abundance: many; j_gene: TRBJ2-2; d_gene: .; v_gene: TRBV5-1; CDR3nt: TGCGCCAGCAGGGATCACACCGGGGAGCTGTTTTTT; CDR3aa: CASRDHTGELFF
abundance: few; j_gene: TRBJ2-2; d_gene: .; v_gene: TRBV15; CDR3nt: TGTGCCACCAGCAGAGATGGGGGGCCCGGGGAGCTGTTTTTT; CDR3aa: CATSRDGGPGELFF
abundance: many; j_gene: TRBJ1-5; d_gene: TRBD1; v_gene: TRBV28; CDR3nt: TGTGCCAGCGAGACAGGGGACCAGCCCCAGCATTTT; CDR3aa: CASETGDQPQHF
abundance: many; j_gene: TRBJ2-3; d_gene: TRBD2; v_gene: TRBV12-3/TRBV12-4; CDR3nt: TGTGCCAGCTTCGTTAGTGGTACGCCAGCGGGGACGCAGTATTTT; CDR3aa: CASFVSGTPAGTQYF
abundance: many; j_gene: TRBJ1-1; d_gene: .; v_gene: TRBV15; CDR3nt: TGTGCCACCAGCAGAGGGACAGCCTTTGAAGCTTTCTTT; CDR3aa: CATSRGTAFEAFF
abundance: many; j_gene: TRBJ1-1; d_gene: .; v_gene: TRBV28; CDR3nt: TGTGCCAGCAGTCCCCTCCAGGAGAACACTGAAGCTTTCTTT; CDR3aa: CASSPLQENTEAFF
abundance: few; j_gene: TRBJ1-4; d_gene: .; v_gene: TRBV5-1; CDR3nt: TGCGCCAGCAGTTATATCGCCGGGACCTTTAATGAAAAACTGTTTTTT; CDR3aa: CASSYIAGTFNEKLFF
abundance: .; j_gene: TRBJ1-2; d_gene: TRBD1; v_gene: TRBV19; CDR3nt: TGTGCCAGTATCTCCTGGACAGGGGCCGACTATGGCTACACCTTC; CDR3aa: CASISWTGADYGYTF
abundance: many; j_gene: TRBJ1-2; d_gene: .; v_gene: TRBV28; CDR3nt: TGTGCCAGCAGTCGGGGGTACGACTATGGCTACACCTTC; CDR3aa: CASSRGYDYGYTF
abundance: few; j_gene: TRBJ1-4; d_gene: TRBD1; v_gene: TRBV3-1; CDR3nt: TGTGCCAGCAGCCAAACAGGGGCTCTGGAAAAACTGTTTTTT; CDR3aa: CASSQTGALEKLFF
abundance: .; j_gene: TRBJ2-1; d_gene: .; v_gene: TRBV19; CDR3nt: TGTGCCAGTAGGCGGGCCAACCTCGGGAATGAGCAGTTCTTC; CDR3aa: CASRRANLGNEQFF
abundance: few; j_gene: TRBJ2-7; d_gene: TRBD1; v_gene: TRBV5-1; CDR3nt: TGCGCCAGCAGCTTGGACGGACAGGGCTGCGAGCAGTACTTC; CDR3aa: CASSLDGQGCEQYF
abundance: few; j_gene: TRBJ2-7; d_gene: .; v_gene: TRBV4-1; CDR3nt: TGCGCCAGCAGCCAAGTCTCCCGCGAGCAGTACTTC; CDR3aa: CASSQVSREQYF
abundance: .; j_gene: TRBJ2-1; d_gene: TRBD2; v_gene: TRBV7-9; CDR3nt: TGTGCCAGCTCAAGGGTGAGCGGGAGGTCAAGAAAAAACAATGAGCAGTTCTTC; CDR3aa: CASSRVSGRSRKNNEQFF
abundance: many; j_gene: TRBJ2-4; d_gene: .; v_gene: TRBV29-1; CDR3nt: TGCAGCGTTGAACCACCACACGGGATTCAGGGAGCCAAAAACATTCAGTACTTC; CDR3aa: CSVEPPHGIQGAKNIQYF
abundance: .; j_gene: TRBJ2-7; d_gene: .; v_gene: TRBV6-5; CDR3nt: TGTGCCAGCAGTTATGACAGGCGGAGAAACGAGCAGTACTTC; CDR3aa: CASSYDRRRNEQYF
abundance: many; j_gene: TRBJ2-5; d_gene: TRBD2; v_gene: TRBV20-1; CDR3nt: TGCAGTGCCCGGGGGGGCGGGAGATATGAGACCCAGTACTTC; CDR3aa: CSARGGGRYETQYF
abundance: many; j_gene: TRBJ2-1; d_gene: .; v_gene: TRBV2; CDR3nt: TGTGCCAGCATCAAGGCAGGGAGCAGGAATGAGCAGTTCTTC; CDR3aa: CASIKAGSRNEQFF
abundance: .; j_gene: TRBJ2-1; d_gene: TRBD2; v_gene: TRBV3-1; CDR3nt: TGTGCCAGCAGCCGAGCTTCGGGGGGGAATGAGCAGTTCTTC; CDR3aa: CASSRASGGNEQFF
abundance: many; j_gene: TRBJ2-7; d_gene: TRBD1; v_gene: TRBV5-1; CDR3nt: TGCGCCAGCAGCTACGAGACAGGGGCCAACGAGCAGTACTTC; CDR3aa: CASSYETGANEQYF
abundance: many; j_gene: TRBJ2-7; d_gene: .; v_gene: TRBV6-5; CDR3nt: TGTGCCAGCAGTTTCGGAGGACAGATAGACTACGAGCAGTACTTC; CDR3aa: CASSFGGQIDYEQYF
abundance: few; j_gene: TRBJ2-1; d_gene: TRBD2; v_gene: TRBV13; CDR3nt: TGTGCCAGCAGCTCCAAGGGCGGACTAGGCAAGTTCTTC; CDR3aa: CASSSKGGLGKFF
abundance: few; j_gene: TRBJ2-2; d_gene: .; v_gene: TRBV7-9; CDR3nt: TGTGCCAGCAGGCTCGGAGTATCCGGGGAGCTGTTTTTT; CDR3aa: CASRLGVSGELFF
abundance: many; j_gene: TRBJ1-5; d_gene: .; v_gene: TRBV20-1; CDR3nt: TGCAGTGCTCCCGACGGGGGCAGGAATCAGCCCCAGCATTTT; CDR3aa: CSAPDGGRNQPQHF
abundance: .; j_gene: TRBJ2-7; d_gene: .; v_gene: TRBV7-9; CDR3nt: TGTGCCAGCAGCACCACAGGGCGCCCCTCCTACGAGCAGTACTTC; CDR3aa: CASSTTGRPSYEQYF
abundance: many; j_gene: TRBJ1-1; d_gene: .; v_gene: TRBV2; CDR3nt: TGTGCCAGCAGGCTCAGACAGTTGAACACTGAAGCTTTCTTT; CDR3aa: CASRLRQLNTEAFF
abundance: many; j_gene: TRBJ1-4; d_gene: .; v_gene: TRBV3-1; CDR3nt: TGTGCCAGCAGCCAAGAAATCGCAGTAACTAATGAAAAACTGTTTTTT; CDR3aa: CASSQEIAVTNEKLFF
abundance: .; j_gene: TRBJ2-1; d_gene: .; v_gene: TRBV6-5; CDR3nt: TGTGCCAGCAGTTACTGGTTGGATTCTGAGCAGTTCTTC; CDR3aa: CASSYWLDSEQFF
abundance: many; j_gene: TRBJ2-1; d_gene: .; v_gene: TRBV3-1; CDR3nt: TGTGCCAGCAGCCAAGTACAGGGTGTCCACAATGAGCAGTTCTTC; CDR3aa: CASSQVQGVHNEQFF
abundance: .; j_gene: TRBJ2-1; d_gene: TRBD2; v_gene: TRBV28; CDR3nt: TGTGCCAGCAGTTTTTTGGGACTAGCGGGAAGTGATGAGCAGTTCTTC; CDR3aa: CASSFLGLAGSDEQFF
abundance: many; j_gene: TRBJ1-1; d_gene: .; v_gene: TRBV28; CDR3nt: TGTGCCAGCAACCGGCCTAACACTGAAGCTTTCTTT; CDR3aa: CASNRPNTEAFF
abundance: many; j_gene: TRBJ2-7; d_gene: .; v_gene: TRBV12-3/TRBV12-4; CDR3nt: TGTGCCAGCAGGTTGGGCGCCGGTTCCTCCTACGAGCAGTACTTC; CDR3aa: CASRLGAGSSYEQYF
abundance: few; j_gene: TRBJ2-7; d_gene: TRBD2; v_gene: TRBV20-1; CDR3nt: TGCAGTGCTCGAGGCGGACTAGCGGTCTACGAGCAGTACTTC; CDR3aa: CSARGGLAVYEQYF
abundance: .; j_gene: TRBJ1-1; d_gene: .; v_gene: TRBV20-1; CDR3nt: TGCAGTGCCCTTTTAGGGGGGGTTACTGAAGCTTTCTTT; CDR3aa: CSALLGGVTEAFF
abundance: few; j_gene: TRBJ2-2; d_gene: .; v_gene: TRBV24-1; CDR3nt: TGTGCCACCAGTGATTCGCGCAGGCGGACCGGGGAGCTGTTTTTT; CDR3aa: CATSDSRRRTGELFF
abundance: .; j_gene: TRBJ2-7; d_gene: TRBD2; v_gene: TRBV6-1; CDR3nt: TGTGCCAGCAGCATTTCAGCGGGAGTGGGCTACGAGCAGTACTTC; CDR3aa: CASSISAGVGYEQYF
abundance: many; j_gene: TRBJ2-5; d_gene: TRBD2; v_gene: TRBV2; CDR3nt: TGTGCCAGCAGGAAGGGGACTAGCGGGATCCAAGAGACCCAGTACTTC; CDR3aa: CASRKGTSGIQETQYF
abundance: few; j_gene: TRBJ2-7; d_gene: .; v_gene: TRBV14; CDR3nt: TGTGCCAGCAGCCAAGGGCAGGCCCGCTCCTACGAGCAGTACTTC; CDR3aa: CASSQGQARSYEQYF
abundance: .; j_gene: TRBJ2-3; d_gene: .; v_gene: TRBV9; CDR3nt: TGTGCCAGCACCCCCGTTGGGGTAAACCCCACTGATACGCAGTATTTT; CDR3aa: CASTPVGVNPTDTQYF
abundance: .; j_gene: TRBJ2-7; d_gene: .; v_gene: TRBV7-2; CDR3nt: TGTGTCAGCAGCTTAGATGTGGCGTCCTACGAGCAGTACTTC; CDR3aa: CVSSLDVASYEQYF
abundance: .; j_gene: TRBJ2-7; d_gene: .; v_gene: TRBV11-2; CDR3nt: TGTGCCAGCAGCTTAGCATCGGGACTTACCTACGAGCAGTACTTC; CDR3aa: CASSLASGLTYEQYF
abundance: .; j_gene: TRBJ1-2; d_gene: .; v_gene: TRBV29-1; CDR3nt: TGCAGCGTTGATGGGACGGCGAACTATGGCTACACCTTC; CDR3aa: CSVDGTANYGYTF
abundance: many; j_gene: TRBJ2-5; d_gene: TRBD2; v_gene: TRBV25-1; CDR3nt: TGTGCCAGCAGCCGACTAGCGGAGCTTCAAGAGACCCAGTACTTC; CDR3aa: CASSRLAELQETQYF
abundance: .; j_gene: TRBJ2-7; d_gene: .; v_gene: TRBV5-1; CDR3nt: TGCGCCAGCAGCAGGTTACAGGGTGACGAGCAGTACTTC; CDR3aa: CASSRLQGDEQYF